Presented here are 16 T cell receptor beta chains from one specimen sequenced in a study of PD-L1 blockade in urothelial cancer. Time point defined: pretreatment peripheral blood. Assay: immunoSEQ multiplex PCR; the TCRdb copy retains only in-frame clones and omits some. The sample records about 95,000 clones, 80% to 90% being singletons. Source: PBMCs, taken around atezolizumab (anti-PD-L1) treatment. These receptors were collected from a man aged 55-75 years with urothelial cancer.

V and J are TRBV5-1 and TRBJ1-5, with unresolved D. The length of the CDR3 is 14 residues. Between the trimmed V and J ends, which lost 3 bases and 3 bases, there was a span of 10 bases. Germline V gene lookup returns CDR1 SGHRS and CDR2 YFSETQ. CDR3 nucleotide sequence: TGCGCCAGCAGCTCAGGCGTCCCCAATCAGCCCCAGCATTTT. It is translated as CASSSGVPNQPQHF.

The V gene is TRBV12-5, the J gene TRBJ1-1, with no clear D. Germline V gene data show CDR1 as LGHNT and CDR2 as FRNRAP. Trimming cost V 0 bases and J 9 bases, with 11 bases left between them. This CDR3 region has 13 residues. The CDR3 DNA is TGTGCTAGTGGTTTGGTTTCTGGGGAGAAAGCTTTCTTT. Encoded protein: CASGLVSGEKAFF.

The chain recombines TRBV5-1 with TRBJ1-1, with no clear D. CDR3 size: 12 residues. Germline CDR1 reads SGHRS; CDR2 reads YFSETQ. With 7 bases removed from V and 1 base from J, the gap between germline ends came to 8 bases. The DNA for the CDR3 is TGCGCCAGCCGGAGGGAGAACACTGAAGCTTTCTTT. Protein product: CASRRENTEAFF.

This clone was detected only once. V usage is TRBV5-4 and J usage is TRBJ2-6; D is perhaps TRBD2 (7 bases). The CDR3 spans 18 residues. Between the trimmed V and J ends, which lost 4 bases and 0 bases, there was a span of 17 bases. Germline V lookup: CDR1 SGHNT, CDR2 YYREEE (reference sequence). For the CDR3, the DNA is TGTGCCAGCAGCCGGGGGGCCGGTCTTTCCTCTGGGGCCAACGTCCTGACTTTC. Encoded protein: CASSRGAGLSSGANVLTF.

CDR3 residues: CAISAGSYEQYF. CDR3 in DNA: TGTGCCATCAGTGCAGGGTCCTACGAGCAGTACTTC. The V gene is TRBV10-3, the J gene TRBJ2-7; D perhaps matches TRBD1 (5 bases). The ends were cut back, 4 bases at V and 1 base at J, with 5 bases in the middle. CDR1 ENHRY and CDR2 SYGVKD come from the germline V gene. The CDR3 has 12 residues.

CDR3 protein: CASSLVPGTYEQYF. In DNA, the CDR3 is TGTGCCAGCAGCTTAGTTCCGGGGACCTACGAGCAGTACTTC. The chain links TRBV7-9 to TRBJ2-7; a weak D match, TRBD2 (5 bases). The V gene lost 1 base and the J gene lost 2 bases, with 9 bases spanning the gap. Germline V gives CDR1 SEHNR, CDR2 FQNEAQ (reference sequence). The CDR3 loop spans 14 amino acids.

The rearrangement links TRBV4-2 to TRBJ2-5; the match to TRBD2 covers 9 bases. Germline-derived CDR1 and CDR2 are LGHNA and YNFKEQ. The CDR3 has 16 amino acids. V trimming: 2 bases; J trimming: 4 bases; junction bases outside the gene matches: 8. The CDR3 is CASSQSGRGGLETQYF. DNA for the CDR3: TGTGCCAGCAGCCAAAGTGGGCGGGGGGGCCTAGAGACCCAGTACTTC.

This clone was recorded a few times. The J gene is TRBJ1-5, the V gene TRBV6-1; maybe TRBD1 (5 bases). The CDR3 is made up of 14 amino acids. Germline-derived CDR1 and CDR2 are MNHNS and SASEGT. V lost 1 base, J lost 7 bases, and 11 bases lay in between. The DNA of the CDR3 is TGTGCCAGCAGTGAAGGCAGGGCGGCCCAGCCCCAGCATTTT. Its protein is CASSEGRAAQPQHF.

This clone has just one count. The gene calls are TRBV9 and TRBJ2-3; the match to TRBD1 covers 9 bases. With V trimmed by 1 base and J by 4 bases, 4 bases remained unmatched. Germline V gene lookup returns CDR1 SGDLS and CDR2 YYNGEE. This CDR3 contains 15 residues. The CDR3 DNA is TGTGCCAGCAGCGTACGGGACAGGGAAGCAGATACGCAGTATTTT. It codes for CASSVRDREADTQYF.

The CDR3 protein is CASSTIPGTGVETQYF. The CDR3 DNA sequence: TGTGCCAGTAGTACGATACCCGGGACAGGTGTGGAGACCCAGTACTTC. J is TRBJ2-5 and V is TRBV19; 8 bases are shared with TRBD1. The length of the CDR3 is 16 residues. Germline V gene lookup returns CDR1 LNHDA and CDR2 SQIVND (reference sequence). J gave up 5 bases and V 4 bases, and 12 bases lay outside the gene matches.

The gene calls are TRBV6-1 and TRBJ2-3; 9 bases align to TRBD2. The CDR3 covers 14 residues. Per germline, CDR1 MNHNS and CDR2 SASEGT. With 10 bases clipped from V and 1 base from J, the junction kept 6 bases outside the gene matches. The CDR3 reads CATLLAGGTDTQYF. As DNA, the CDR3 is TGTGCCACCCTATTAGCGGGGGGCACAGATACGCAGTATTTT.

The chain combines TRBV5-1 with TRBJ1-1; D not resolved. Germline loops: CDR1 SGHRS, CDR2 YFSETQ. The CDR3 contains 12 residues. Deletions cut 7 bases from V and 11 bases from J, with 18 bases between. The chain's CDR3 is CASVAEEGPAFF. In nucleotides, the CDR3 is TGCGCCAGCGTTGCCGAGGAGGGTCCGGCTTTCTTT.

The chain is built from TRBV21-1 and TRBJ2-1; the listed D gene, TRBD1, was not tested against the DNA. TRBV21-1 is reported as a pseudogene. The CDR3 has 18 residues. The CDR3 DNA follows: TGTGCCAGCAGCAAAGTCCCAGAAGACAGGGGGTTAGGCAATGAGCAGTTCTTC. It is translated as CASSKVPEDRGLGNEQFF.

The chain combines TRBV28 with TRBJ2-3; D perhaps matches TRBD1 (6 bases). The germline gives CDR1 MDHEN, CDR2 SYDVKM. Trimming removed 7 bases from V and 0 bases from J, with 14 bases in between. This CDR3 has 15 amino acids. CDR3 residues: CASTLAQGSTDTQYF. CDR3 DNA sequence: TGTGCCAGCACGTTGGCCCAGGGGAGCACAGATACGCAGTATTTT.

This clone appeared a single time. The genes are TRBV10-3 and TRBJ2-7; tentative D call: TRBD2 (6 bases). CDR3 length: 13 amino acids. The germline V and J ends were trimmed by 7 bases and 5 bases, with 15 bases remaining between them. Germline V gene data show CDR1 as ENHRY and CDR2 as SYGVKD. The CDR3 DNA reads TGTGCCATCATGCGGGACGAAACTCACGAGCAGTACTTC. Translation: CAIMRDETHEQYF.

The chain links TRBV10-3 to TRBJ2-7, with D possibly being TRBD1 (6 bases). V was trimmed by 10 bases and J by 7 bases, leaving 23 bases between them. The CDR3 contains 14 residues. Germline CDR1 and CDR2: ENHRY and SYGVKD. The DNA of the CDR3 is TGTGCCACCGAACGGGACACAACCTTGGGGGAGCAGTACTTC. Encoded protein: CATERDTTLGEQYF.